One and the same sample provided the 15 T cell receptor beta chains below, sequenced in a study of blood T cell repertoires in COVID-19. Only in-frame clones appear in the TCRdb table, and some are missing; sequencing was by immunoSEQ multiplex PCR. Of around 290,000 clones in the sample, 86% were seen once. Sequencing input: PBMCs or T cells enriched from blood (not recorded which). The source is a woman between 18 and 29 years old who had recovered from COVID-19.

The gene calls are TRBV30 and TRBJ2-5; TRBD2 might be the D (5 bases). Germline lookup yields CDR1 GTSNPN and CDR2 SVGIG (reference sequence). V shed 3 bases and J shed 3 bases, with 11 bases lying between them. The CDR3 length is 13 residues. The CDR3: CAWSGMGKETQYF. CDR3 DNA: TGTGCCTGGAGCGGGATGGGGAAAGAGACCCAGTACTTC.

CDR3 DNA: TGCGCCAGCAGCAGAACAGGGATTGGTCAGCCCCAGCATTTT. Amino acid sequence: CASSRTGIGQPQHF. The rearrangement links TRBV5-1 to TRBJ1-5; TRBD1 is a possible D gene (6 bases). CDR3 length: 14 amino acids. V lost 4 bases and J 6 bases, leaving 14 bases between the germline ends. CDR1 is SGHRS and CDR2 is YFSETQ in the germline V gene.

J is TRBJ1-4 and V is TRBV14; maybe TRBD1 (5 bases). Germline V gene lookup returns CDR1 SGHDN and CDR2 FVKESK. V was shortened by 2 bases and J by 5 bases, with 12 bases between the two germline ends. The CDR3 spans 15 residues. Here the CDR3 reads CASSQRAGPNEKLFF. CDR3 DNA: TGTGCCAGCAGCCAAAGGGCAGGGCCCAATGAAAAACTGTTTTTT.

The chain carries TRBV19 and TRBJ2-1; 10 bases line up with TRBD2. This CDR3 has 15 amino acids. In germline, CDR1 is LNHDA, CDR2 SQIVND (reference sequence). The V segment lost 1 base and the J segment 10 bases; nucleotides outside the gene matches: 7. DNA of the CDR3: TGTGCCAGTAGTATAGCGGGACTAGCGCCCACAGAGCAGTTCTTC. This translates into CASSIAGLAPTEQFF.

The chain employs TRBV7-9 and TRBJ2-7, with TRBD1 matching 9 bases. CDR3 length: 15 residues. Germline V lookup: CDR1 SEHNR, CDR2 FQNEAQ (reference sequence). J lost 0 bases, V lost 3 bases, and 3 bases had no gene match. CDR3 in amino acids: CASSLDRGFSYEQYF. In DNA, the CDR3 is TGTGCCAGCAGCTTGGACAGGGGTTTCTCCTACGAGCAGTACTTC.

This chain connects TRBV19 to TRBJ1-2; unclear D gene. Between the trimmed V and J ends, which lost 7 bases and 2 bases, there was a span of 17 bases. Germline V lookup: CDR1 LNHDA, CDR2 SQIVND (reference sequence). The CDR3 loop spans 15 amino acids. DNA for the CDR3: TGTGCCAGTATCCGGACTTCTCCGGGGAACTATGGCTACACCTTC. Translation: CASIRTSPGNYGYTF.

This clone was seen a single time. The chain has TRBV13 and TRBJ1-1; no reliable D call. Germline V lookup: CDR1 PRHDT, CDR2 FYEKMQ (reference sequence). V was shortened by 5 bases and J by 0 bases, with 7 bases between the two germline ends. The CDR3 is made up of 13 amino acids. The CDR3 DNA follows: TGTGCCAGCAGCCCTGGCCTGAACACTGAAGCTTTCTTT. This translates into CASSPGLNTEAFF.

V is TRBV7-3 and J is TRBJ2-1; D unresolved. Germline V gene sequence: CDR1 SGHTA, CDR2 FQGTGA. The length of the CDR3 is 16 residues. The V end was cut by 1 base, the J end by 9 bases, with 19 bases between. The CDR3 DNA is TGTGCCAGCAGCTTAAGCTACCACACTACCGGTAGTGAGCAGTTCTTC. Its translation: CASSLSYHTTGSEQFF.

The chain carries TRBV30 and TRBJ1-1, with D hard to call. The V end was cut by 4 bases, the J end by 0 bases, with 9 bases between. The CDR3 sequence is 13 residues long. The germline gives CDR1 GTSNPN, CDR2 SVGIG (reference sequence). CDR3 sequence reads: CAWKGDLNTEAFF. DNA for the CDR3: TGTGCCTGGAAAGGAGACTTGAACACTGAAGCTTTCTTT.

This chain connects TRBV25-1 to TRBJ2-2; 9 nucleotides align to TRBD2. V trimming: 7 bases; J trimming: 1 base; junction bases outside the gene matches: 4. CDR3 length: 15 residues. Germline loops: CDR1 MGHDK, CDR2 SYGVNS. The CDR3 DNA follows: TGTGCCAGCAACCCTAGCGGGGTGAACACCGGGGAGCTGTTTTTT. Its translation: CASNPSGVNTGELFF.

This chain connects TRBV24-1 to TRBJ1-2; perhaps TRBD1 as D (6 bases). V lost 2 bases to trimming and J lost 3 bases, with 30 bases between them. The germline V gene has CDR1 KGHDR and CDR2 SFDVKD. The CDR3 has 21 amino acids. The CDR3 is CATSDSFEGRAGEGPDYGYTF. Here the CDR3 DNA reads TGTGCCACCAGTGATTCGTTTGAGGGCCGGGCAGGGGAGGGTCCGGACTATGGCTACACCTTC.

This clone has just one count. The J gene is TRBJ1-2, the V gene TRBV7-6, with TRBD1 matching 9 bases. CDR3 size: 15 residues. The ends lost 4 bases at V and 6 bases at J; junction bases unmatched: 9. The germline V gene encodes CDR1 SGHVS and CDR2 FNYEAQ. The CDR3 reads CASSWGQGGGDGYTF. In nucleotides, the CDR3 is TGTGCCAGCAGCTGGGGACAGGGTGGAGGAGATGGCTACACCTTC.

The rearrangement links TRBV19 to TRBJ2-1; the match to TRBD2 covers 7 bases. The CDR3 has 15 residues. Germline-derived CDR1 and CDR2 are LNHDA and SQIVND (reference sequence). Trimming removed 4 bases from V and 8 bases from J; junction bases left unmatched: 11. The CDR3 sequence: CASSNRGGFVDEQFF. DNA of the CDR3: TGTGCCAGTAGTAACCGCGGGGGATTTGTAGATGAGCAGTTCTTC.

The chain is built from TRBV3-1 (or the pseudogene TRBV3-2) and TRBJ2-7; 11 bases fit TRBD2. Germline loops: CDR1 LGHDT, CDR2 YNNKEL (reference sequence). Unmatched junction bases numbered 9, after V lost 4 bases and J lost 7 bases. The CDR3 is made up of 15 amino acids. As DNA, the CDR3 is TGTGCCAGCAGCCTGAAACTAGCGGGAGTTGGTGAGCAGTACTTC. Translated: CASSLKLAGVGEQYF.

The chain uses TRBV4-1 and TRBJ2-7; TRBD2 is a possible D gene (5 bases). The V end lost 0 bases, the J end lost 6 bases, and 6 bases lay between the germline ends. The length of the CDR3 is 12 residues. The germline CDR1 and CDR2 sequences are MGHRA and YSYEKL. CDR3 residues: CASSQEGSEQYF. Written as DNA, the CDR3 is TGCGCCAGCAGCCAAGAAGGGAGCGAGCAGTACTTC.